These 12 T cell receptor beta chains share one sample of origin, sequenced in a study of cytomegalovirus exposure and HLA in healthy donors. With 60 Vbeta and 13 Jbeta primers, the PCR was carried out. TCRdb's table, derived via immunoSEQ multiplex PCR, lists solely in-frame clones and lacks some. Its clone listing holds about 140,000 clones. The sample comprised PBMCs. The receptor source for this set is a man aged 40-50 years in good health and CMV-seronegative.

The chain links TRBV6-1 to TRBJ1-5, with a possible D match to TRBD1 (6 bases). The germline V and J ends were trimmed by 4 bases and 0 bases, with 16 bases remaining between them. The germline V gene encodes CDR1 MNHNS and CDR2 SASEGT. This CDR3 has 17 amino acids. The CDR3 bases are TGTGCCAGCAGTGCCGGGGTAGGGGGTTATAGCAATCAGCCCCAGCATTTT. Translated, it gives CASSAGVGGYSNQPQHF.

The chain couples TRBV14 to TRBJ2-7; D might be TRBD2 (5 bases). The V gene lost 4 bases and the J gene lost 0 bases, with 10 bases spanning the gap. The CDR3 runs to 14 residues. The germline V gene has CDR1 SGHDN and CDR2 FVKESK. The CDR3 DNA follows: TGTGCCAGCAGCCCCCTCGGGATCTCCTACGAGCAGTACTTC. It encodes CASSPLGISYEQYF.

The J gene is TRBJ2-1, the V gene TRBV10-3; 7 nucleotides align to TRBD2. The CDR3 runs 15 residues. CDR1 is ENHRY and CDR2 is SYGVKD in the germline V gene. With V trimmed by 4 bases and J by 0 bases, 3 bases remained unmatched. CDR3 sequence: CAISGAGTSYNEQFF. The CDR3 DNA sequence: TGTGCCATCAGTGGAGCGGGGACCTCCTACAATGAGCAGTTCTTC.

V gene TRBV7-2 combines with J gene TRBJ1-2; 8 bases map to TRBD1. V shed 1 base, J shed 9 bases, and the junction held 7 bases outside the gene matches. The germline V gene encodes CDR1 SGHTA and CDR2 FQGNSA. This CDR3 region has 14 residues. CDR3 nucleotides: TGTGCCAGCAGCTTAGTAGGGCAGGGGGCTCGCTACACCTTC. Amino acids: CASSLVGQGARYTF.

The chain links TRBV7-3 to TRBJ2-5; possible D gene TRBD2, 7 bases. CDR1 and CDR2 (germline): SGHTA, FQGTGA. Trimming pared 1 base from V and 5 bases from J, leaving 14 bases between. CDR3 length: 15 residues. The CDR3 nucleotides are TGTGCCAGCAGCTTAAATCCGGGGGGCGGGGAGACCCAGTACTTC. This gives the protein CASSLNPGGGETQYF.

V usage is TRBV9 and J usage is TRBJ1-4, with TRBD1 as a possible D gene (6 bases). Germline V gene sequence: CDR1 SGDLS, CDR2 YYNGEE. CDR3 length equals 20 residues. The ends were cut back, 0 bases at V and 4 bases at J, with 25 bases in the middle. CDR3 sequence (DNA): TGTGCCAGCAGCGTAGAACCAACAGGGCTCGGGGCAACAAGTAATGAAAAACTGTTTTTT. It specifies CASSVEPTGLGATSNEKLFF.

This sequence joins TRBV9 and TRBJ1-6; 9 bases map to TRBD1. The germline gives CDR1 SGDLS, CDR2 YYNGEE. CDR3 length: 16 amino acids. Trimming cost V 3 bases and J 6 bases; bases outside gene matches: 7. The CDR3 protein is CASSDARQGGNSPLHF. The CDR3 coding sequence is TGTGCCAGCAGCGACGCTCGACAGGGGGGTAATTCACCCCTCCACTTT.

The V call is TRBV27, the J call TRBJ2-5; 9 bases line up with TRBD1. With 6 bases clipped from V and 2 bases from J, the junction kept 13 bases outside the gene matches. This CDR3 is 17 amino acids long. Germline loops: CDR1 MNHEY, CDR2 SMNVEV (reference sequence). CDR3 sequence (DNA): TGTGCCAGCAGACCCTCGACAATGGACAGGGGTCAAGAGACCCAGTACTTC. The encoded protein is CASRPSTMDRGQETQYF.

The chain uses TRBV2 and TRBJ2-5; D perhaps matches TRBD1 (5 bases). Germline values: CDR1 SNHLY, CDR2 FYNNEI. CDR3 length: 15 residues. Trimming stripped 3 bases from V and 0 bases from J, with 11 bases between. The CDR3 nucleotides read TGTGCCAGCAGTGATTTGGGGCAGGACCAAGAGACCCAGTACTTC. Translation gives CASSDLGQDQETQYF.

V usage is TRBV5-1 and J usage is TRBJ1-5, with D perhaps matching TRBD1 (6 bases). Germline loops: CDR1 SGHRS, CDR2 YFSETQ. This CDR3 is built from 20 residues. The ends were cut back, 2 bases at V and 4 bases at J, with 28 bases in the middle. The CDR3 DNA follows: TGCGCCAGCAGCTTCGGACAGTTCGGCCTGTGGTTAGGTTTGAATCAGCCCCAGCATTTT. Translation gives CASSFGQFGLWLGLNQPQHF.

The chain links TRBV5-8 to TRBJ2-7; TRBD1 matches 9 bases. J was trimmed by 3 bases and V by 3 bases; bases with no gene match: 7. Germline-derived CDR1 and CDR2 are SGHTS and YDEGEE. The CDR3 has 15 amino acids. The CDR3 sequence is CASSWGTGQLYEQYF. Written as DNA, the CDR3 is TGTGCCAGCAGCTGGGGGACAGGGCAACTCTACGAGCAGTACTTC.

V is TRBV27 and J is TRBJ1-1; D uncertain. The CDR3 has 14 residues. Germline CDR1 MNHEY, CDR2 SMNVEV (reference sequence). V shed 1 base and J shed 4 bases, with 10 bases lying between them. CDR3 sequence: CASSLFGVGTEAFF. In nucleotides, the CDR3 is TGTGCCAGCAGTTTATTCGGGGTCGGCACTGAAGCTTTCTTT.